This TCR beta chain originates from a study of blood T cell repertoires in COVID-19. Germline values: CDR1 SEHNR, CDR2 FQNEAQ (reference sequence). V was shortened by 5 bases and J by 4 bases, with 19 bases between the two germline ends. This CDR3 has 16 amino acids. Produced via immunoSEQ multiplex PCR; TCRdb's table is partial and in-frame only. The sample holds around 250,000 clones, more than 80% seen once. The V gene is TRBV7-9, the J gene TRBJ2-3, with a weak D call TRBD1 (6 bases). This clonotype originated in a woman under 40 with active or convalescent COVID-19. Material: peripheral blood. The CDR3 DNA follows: TGTGCCAGCAGCGCGTCACAGGGTCCCAAGTCAGATACGCAGTATTTT. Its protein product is CASSASQGPKSDTQYF.